A single sample gave rise to the 32 T cell receptor beta chains below, sequenced in a study of identical twins. TCRdb redid the calling of the 5' RACE reads with MiXCR, one entry per CDR3 protein. The sample contains about 920,000 distinct CDR3 sequences, over 9% of which appear only once. These data were likewise used in another study, on yellow fever vaccine responses in identical twins.

The sequencing sample was made of PBMCs. These TCRs come from a woman aged 18-29 years in good health.

The CDR3 is CASSPQGGGLQETQYF. The CDR3 nucleotides are TGTGCCAGCAGCCCTCAAGGGGGGGGGCTCCAAGAGACCCAGTACTTC. The chain links TRBV3-1 to TRBJ2-5; TRBD2 is a possible D gene (7 bases). Trimming left V 4 bases short and J 1 base short, with 16 bases between. The CDR3 length is 16 residues. Germline-derived CDR1 and CDR2 are LGHDT and YNNKEL (reference sequence).

This clonotype turned up a few times. This sequence joins TRBV11-2 and TRBJ2-7; tentatively, D is TRBD1 or TRBD2 (5 bases each). This CDR3 region has 14 residues. CDR1 and CDR2 from the germline V gene are SGHAT and FQNNGV. V shed 2 bases and J shed 2 bases, with 10 bases lying between them. The CDR3 nucleotides are TGTGCCAGCAGCTTACCAGGGAGACCCTACGAGCAGTACTTC. Amino acid sequence: CASSLPGRPYEQYF.

There are a few counts of this clonotype. This chain joins TRBV10-3 and TRBJ2-3, with a weak D call TRBD2 (6 bases). Germline values: CDR1 ENHRY, CDR2 SYGVKD. The CDR3 spans 14 residues. V lost 2 bases and J 3 bases, leaving 9 bases between the germline ends. Here the CDR3 reads CAISETGDTDTQYF. DNA of the CDR3: TGTGCCATCAGTGAGACGGGGGATACAGATACGCAGTATTTT.

The J gene is TRBJ2-7, the V gene TRBV19; 7 positions agree with TRBD2. The CDR3 has 13 amino acids. The V gene end was trimmed by 8 bases and the J gene end by 7 bases; junction bases not matched to a gene: 11. The germline CDR1 and CDR2 sequences are LNHDA and SQIVND (reference sequence). CDR3 bases: TGTGCCAGTGGCGTCGGGAGGATGTATGAGCAGTACTTC. It yields the protein CASGVGRMYEQYF.

The V call is TRBV29-1, the J call TRBJ2-4; 11 positions agree with TRBD1. In germline, CDR1 is SQVTM, CDR2 ANQGSEA. The CDR3 totals 14 residues. Trimming took 6 bases from V and 7 from J; bases not matched to a gene: 8. The CDR3 loop is CSVAGTGGRNIQYF. The CDR3 DNA is TGCAGCGTAGCTGGGACAGGGGGTAGGAACATTCAGTACTTC.

This clonotype has at least ten counts. A junction boundary mismatches the germline segment, possibly from a read error. V gene TRBV10-3 combines with J gene TRBJ1-1; 9 nucleotides align to TRBD1. CDR3 length equals 15 residues. Germline CDR1 and CDR2: ENHRY and SYGVKD. CDR3 bases: TGTGCCATCAGGGGAATCGACAGGGGGACACTGAACCACATCTTT. This sequence encodes CAIRGIDRGTLNHIF.

This clonotype was detected once. The rearrangement links TRBV5-1 to TRBJ2-3; 12 bases match TRBD2. CDR3 length: 15 residues. Germline V gives CDR1 SGHRS, CDR2 YFSETQ. V gave up 0 bases and J gave up 11 bases; unmatched junction bases: 7. CDR3 in amino acids: CASSLETSGGRQQYF. CDR3 bases: TGCGCCAGCAGCTTGGAAACTAGCGGGGGGCGGCAGCAGTATTTT.

This CDR3 reads CSARGVAGETSNEQFF. CDR3 DNA: TGCAGTGCTAGAGGGGTAGCGGGAGAGACCTCCAATGAGCAGTTCTTC. V usage is TRBV20-1 and J usage is TRBJ2-1; 9 bases line up with TRBD2. The CDR3 has 16 amino acids. V trimming: 1 base; J trimming: 6 bases; junction bases outside the gene matches: 10. The V gene's germline CDR1 is DFQATT and CDR2 SNEGSKA (reference sequence).

This clonotype has ten or more counts. V gene TRBV3-1 combines with J gene TRBJ2-7, with D tentatively TRBD1 (6 bases). The V and J ends lost 1 base and 5 bases respectively, with 12 bases between them. CDR3 length: 14 residues. CDR1 and CDR2 from the germline V gene are LGHDT and YNNKEL (reference sequence). CDR3 nucleotide sequence: TGTGCCAGCAGCCAAGGTAGGGGGAGAGACGAGCAGTACTTC. It specifies CASSQGRGRDEQYF.

This clonotype was found many times. The chain is built from TRBV10-3 and TRBJ2-1, with D possibly being TRBD2 (6 bases). Germline V CDR1 and CDR2: ENHRY, SYGVKD. The V end was cut by 11 bases, the J end by 6 bases, with 17 bases between. This CDR3 contains 13 residues. The DNA for the CDR3 is TGTGCCGTCCTTCCCGGGACTCTCAATGAGCAGTTCTTC. The encoded protein is CAVLPGTLNEQFF.

The chain recombines TRBV20-1 with TRBJ1-1; D is possibly TRBD1 (5 bases). The CDR3 totals 14 residues. Trimming took off 5 bases at V and 4 bases at J, with 17 bases between the two ends. Germline V gene sequence: CDR1 DFQATT, CDR2 SNEGSKA (reference sequence). The CDR3 loop reads CSAPPHPGGTEAFF. In DNA, the CDR3 is TGCAGTGCTCCCCCCCACCCCGGGGGCACTGAAGCTTTCTTT.

This clonotype was seen a handful of times. The chain is built from TRBV6-1 and TRBJ2-3; 8 nucleotides line up with TRBD1. Germline lookup yields CDR1 MNHNS and CDR2 SASEGT. The CDR3 is made up of 15 amino acids. With V trimmed by 5 bases and J by 0 bases, 4 bases remained unmatched. CDR3 sequence: CASSTTGASTDTQYF. Written as DNA, the CDR3 is TGTGCCAGCAGTACGACAGGGGCTAGCACAGATACGCAGTATTTT.

Note on this clonotype: A much larger clone lies a single base off, so this may be a read error. This chain uses TRBV5-5 with TRBJ1-1, with D unresolved. In germline, CDR1 is SGHKS, CDR2 YYEKEE (reference sequence). CDR3 length: 13 amino acids. V was cut by 2 bases and J by 1 base, with 6 bases left in between. CDR3: CASSFPANTEAFF. CDR3 coding DNA: TGTGCCAGCAGCTTTCCAGCGAACACTGAAGCTTTCTTT.

The genes are TRBV12-5 and TRBJ2-1; 7 bases are a match to TRBD2. Germline trimming cut 4 bases from V and 7 bases from J; bases unmatched to any gene: 10. The CDR3 spans 15 residues. Looked up from germline, CDR1 is LGHNT and CDR2 is FRNRAP. CDR3 nucleotide sequence: TGTGCTAGTGGTTCCCCCCCGGGACTAAAGAATGAGCAGTTCTTC. Translated, it gives CASGSPPGLKNEQFF.

The V and J genes are TRBV4-1 and TRBJ2-7; 12 bases fit TRBD2. CDR3 length: 16 amino acids. Germline CDR1 reads MGHRA; CDR2 reads YSYEKL. J lost 1 base, V lost 1 base, and 2 bases had no gene match. CDR3 residues: CASSQATSGSSYEQYF. The CDR3 DNA reads TGCGCCAGCAGCCAAGCGACTAGCGGGAGTTCCTACGAGCAGTACTTC.

This clonotype showed up just a few times. This sequence joins TRBV28 and TRBJ1-5; D not resolved. Germline values: CDR1 MDHEN, CDR2 SYDVKM. Trimming left V 1 base short and J 2 bases short, with 9 bases between. This CDR3 is built from 15 residues. CDR3 nucleotide sequence: TGTGCCAGCAGTTTATCCGGGAGGGGCAATCAGCCCCAGCATTTT. Residues: CASSLSGRGNQPQHF.

This clonotype was picked up a small number of times. The rearrangement joins TRBV5-5 to TRBJ2-6; a weak D match, TRBD1 (6 bases). This CDR3 is built from 12 residues. Germline loops: CDR1 SGHKS, CDR2 YYEKEE (reference sequence). Trimming removed 4 bases from V and 15 bases from J, with 14 bases in between. The CDR3 spells CASSLNSGDLTF. In DNA, the CDR3 is TGTGCCAGCAGCCTAAACTCAGGGGACCTGACTTTC. The variable domain in full, with the rest retrieved from reference TRBV5-5 and TRBJ2-6, is DAGVTQSPTHLIKTRGQQVTLRCSPISGHKSVSWYQQVLGQGPQFIFQYYEKEERGRGNFPDRFSARQFPNYSSELNVNALLLGDSALYLCASSLNSGDLTFGAGSRLTVL.

In this sample, this clonotype turned up a few times. DNA for the CDR3: TGCGCCAGCAGCTTGATAAGTTGGGGGTCTAACTATGGCTACACCTTC. It specifies CASSLISWGSNYGYTF. The chain employs TRBV5-1 and TRBJ1-2; D is possibly TRBD1 (5 bases). Germline V gene sequence: CDR1 SGHRS, CDR2 YFSETQ. Trimming pared 1 base from V and 0 bases from J, leaving 13 bases between. The CDR3 is made up of 16 amino acids. The full variable domain, with the rest looked up from reference TRBV5-1 and TRBJ1-2, is KAGVTQTPRYLIKTRGQQVTLSCSPISGHRSVSWYQQTPGQGLQFLFEYFSETQRNKGNFPGRFSGRQFSNSRSEMNVSTLELGDSALYLCASSLISWGSNYGYTFGSGTRLTVV.

V gene TRBV3-1 combines with J gene TRBJ1-3; TRBD1 is a possible D gene (5 bases). The CDR3 covers 14 residues. V lost 5 bases, J lost 6 bases, and 14 bases lay in between. The V gene's germline CDR1 is LGHDT and CDR2 YNNKEL (reference sequence). The CDR3 DNA sequence: TGTGCCAGCAGCTCCCAGGGTGTAGCAAACACCATATATTTT. Translation: CASSSQGVANTIYF.

This clonotype was counted a few times. The gene calls are TRBV5-1 and TRBJ2-6; maybe TRBD1 (6 bases). CDR1 is SGHRS and CDR2 is YFSETQ in the germline V gene. V dropped 1 base and J dropped 0 bases, with 14 bases sitting between them. This CDR3 is 18 amino acids long. This chain's CDR3 is CASSLLRDTDSGANVLTF. Written as DNA, the CDR3 is TGCGCCAGCAGCTTGCTTCGGGACACCGACTCTGGGGCCAACGTCCTGACTTTC.

The DNA for the CDR3 is TGTGCCAGCAGTTTAAAGGACTATCCCTACGAGCAGTACTTC. It specifies CASSLKDYPYEQYF. The chain carries TRBV27 and TRBJ2-7, with TRBD2 as a possible D gene (6 bases). Trimming pared 2 bases from V and 2 bases from J, leaving 10 bases between. The CDR3 runs 14 residues. Germline CDR1 reads MNHEY; CDR2 reads SMNVEV (reference sequence).

CDR3 coding DNA: TGTGCCAGCAGTGAAGGAAAAGACTACGAGCAGTACTTC. Translated: CASSEGKDYEQYF. The V gene is TRBV6-1, the J gene TRBJ2-7; D gene ambiguous. V lost 1 base and J 3 bases, leaving 7 bases between the germline ends. This CDR3 has 13 amino acids. Per germline, CDR1 MNHNS and CDR2 SASEGT.

J is TRBJ2-3 and V is TRBV4-2; a weak D match, TRBD2 (6 bases). Germline values: CDR1 LGHNA, CDR2 YNFKEQ. CDR3 length: 17 amino acids. The ends were cut back, 10 bases at V and 1 base at J, with 24 bases in the middle. CDR3 region: CAMGPGPRGSRTDTQYF. CDR3 in DNA: TGTGCCATGGGCCCGGGCCCCCGGGGGTCTCGCACAGATACGCAGTATTTT.

This rearrangement joins TRBV5-3 to TRBJ2-7; D not resolved. TRBV5-3 is flagged as an ORF with uncertain function. V was clipped by 9 bases and J by 1 base, with 17 bases between them. The CDR3 has 14 residues. CDR3 nucleotide sequence: TGTGCCATCAGCCCCGGGCTCGGATCCTACGAGCAGTACGTC. It is translated as CAISPGLGSYEQYV.

The rearrangement joins TRBV10-2 to TRBJ2-1; TRBD2 aligns across 10 bases. Losses at the gene ends were 3 bases for V and 3 bases for J; bases not matched to a gene: 11. The CDR3 sequence is 18 residues long. In germline, CDR1 is WSHSY, CDR2 SAAADI. DNA for the CDR3: TGCGCCAGCAGTGATTGGGCCGGGACTAGCGCAAGCTACAATGAGCAGTTCTTC. It specifies CASSDWAGTSASYNEQFF.

This rearrangement joins TRBV20-1 to TRBJ2-4; TRBD2 matches at 8 bases. Per the germline V gene, CDR1 is DFQATT and CDR2 is SNEGSKA (reference sequence). The CDR3 is 17 amino acids. Trimming at V came to 3 bases and at J to 1 base, leaving 11 bases not matched to a gene. CDR3 loop: CSASRLAPDEAKNIQYF. For the CDR3, the DNA is TGCAGTGCTAGTAGACTAGCGCCCGATGAGGCCAAAAACATTCAGTACTTC.

This clonotype has only a few counts. The J gene is TRBJ1-6, the V gene TRBV27; D is perhaps TRBD1 (6 bases). Germline assignment: CDR1 MNHEY and CDR2 SMNVEV (reference sequence). The CDR3 has 17 amino acids. Between the trimmed V and J ends, which lost 5 bases and 6 bases, there was a span of 20 bases. Here the CDR3 reads CASSPQGWDNSNSPLHF. For the CDR3, the DNA is TGTGCCAGCAGTCCCCAAGGTTGGGACAATAGTAATTCACCCCTCCACTTT.

This clonotype was seen many times. The J gene is TRBJ1-2, the V gene TRBV28; possible D gene TRBD1, 6 bases. Trimming shortened V by 5 bases and J by 5 bases, and 9 bases separated the two germline ends. Germline assignment: CDR1 MDHEN and CDR2 SYDVKM. The CDR3 is made up of 12 amino acids. The CDR3 sequence: CASSTGAYGYTF. In DNA, the CDR3 is TGTGCCAGCAGTACGGGGGCGTATGGCTACACCTTC.

This clonotype has only a few counts. This chain joins TRBV12-3 or TRBV12-4 and TRBJ1-2; a weak D match, TRBD1 (6 bases). This CDR3 region has 14 residues. The V end was cut by 5 bases, the J end by 7 bases, with 17 bases between. CDR3 nucleotides: TGTGCCAGCAGTAAGGGGGGGATCTTAGCTGGCTACACCTTC. It specifies CASSKGGILAGYTF.

Only a few counts were recorded for this clonotype. This chain joins TRBV5-1 and TRBJ2-5; 7 nucleotides agree with TRBD1. V lost 7 bases to trimming and J lost 2 bases; unmatched junction nucleotides: 5. This CDR3 contains 13 residues. Germline CDR1 SGHRS, CDR2 YFSETQ. CDR3 in DNA: TGCGCCAGCGATAAGACAGGGCAAGAGACCCAGTACTTC. Translated: CASDKTGQETQYF. Supplemented by reference TRBV5-1 and TRBJ2-5, the full variable domain reads KAGVTQTPRYLIKTRGQQVTLSCSPISGHRSVSWYQQTPGQGLQFLFEYFSETQRNKGNFPGRFSGRQFSNSRSEMNVSTLELGDSALYLCASDKTGQETQYFGPGTRLLVL.

The J gene is TRBJ2-5, the V gene TRBV20-1; 8 positions agree with TRBD1. Looked up from germline, CDR1 is DFQATT and CDR2 is SNEGSKA (reference sequence). Trimming cost V 5 bases and J 2 bases; bases outside gene matches: 4. The length of the CDR3 is 13 residues. CDR3 loop: CSADRDRQETQYF. CDR3 DNA sequence: TGCAGTGCTGACCGGGACAGGCAAGAGACCCAGTACTTC.

The V gene is TRBV5-4, the J gene TRBJ2-7, with a tentative D call TRBD1 (6 bases). Trimming removed 9 bases at V and 2 bases at J, with 15 bases between. This CDR3 region has 13 residues. Germline CDR1 SGHNT, CDR2 YYREEE (reference sequence). The DNA for the CDR3 is TGTGCCATGGGCCAAACAGGGACCTACGAGCAGTACTTC. Translated: CAMGQTGTYEQYF.